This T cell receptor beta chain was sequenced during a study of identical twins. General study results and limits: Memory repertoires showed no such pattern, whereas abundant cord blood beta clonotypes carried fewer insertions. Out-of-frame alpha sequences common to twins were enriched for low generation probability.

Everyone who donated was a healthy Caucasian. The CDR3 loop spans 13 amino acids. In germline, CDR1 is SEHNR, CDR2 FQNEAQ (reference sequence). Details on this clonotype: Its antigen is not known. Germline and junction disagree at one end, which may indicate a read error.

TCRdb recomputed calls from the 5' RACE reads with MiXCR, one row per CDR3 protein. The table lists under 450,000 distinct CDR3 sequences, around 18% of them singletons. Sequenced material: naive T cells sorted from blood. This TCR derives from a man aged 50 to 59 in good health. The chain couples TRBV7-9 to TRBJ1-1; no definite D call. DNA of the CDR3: TGTGCCAGCAGCAAATCCTCCGGAGGTGCCTACCCGTTT. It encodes CASSKSSGGAYPF.